The present entry profiles one T cell receptor (beta chain) with its context. Its antigen is unknown. The sample originates from a study of shared clonotypes between healthy human individuals. Study in general: Donors, aged 18 to 49, were a couple of women and a few men. The study, taken as a whole, reports: The study sampled only blood, and tissue repertoires likely differ.

The CDR3 consists of 16 residues. V lost 4 bases, J lost 2 bases, and 15 bases lay in between. The germline V gene encodes CDR1 SGHTA and CDR2 FQGNSA. All donors were healthy HIV-negative adults lacking recent acute infections or vaccinations. The assay was immunoSEQ multiplex PCR, and TCRdb's table has in-frame clones only and misses some. The sample shows a few million clones, 85% to 95% of them seen only once. Input material: naive CD4+ T cells sorted from blood. Indicated subset: CD45RA+ positively selected. This receptor was obtained from a man aged 18 to 29 in good health. J is TRBJ2-1 and V is TRBV7-2; D is possibly TRBD1 or TRBD2 (5 bases each). CDR3 sequence: CASSWTGTNTYNEQFF. CDR3 sequence (DNA): TGTGCCAGCAGCTGGACCGGGACCAATACCTACAATGAGCAGTTCTTC.